The 9 T cell receptor beta chains below were found in one sample sequenced in a study of vaccination effects on CD4 cells after COVID-19. TCRdb's copy holds only in-frame clones and misses some; the assay was immunoSEQ multiplex PCR. This sample has some 27,000 clones, with 60% to 80% found just once. Subsequent to a culture period of under 11 days, CD4+ T cells were isolated. These receptors are not linked to any known antigen. Sequencing used CD4+ T cells from PBMCs cultured without peptide, obtained before COVID-19 vaccination. The receptors here all came from a human donor who received a COVID-19 vaccine.

Only one count was recorded for this clone. The CDR3 is CASTTNTEAFF. CDR3 nucleotides: TGTGCCAGCACCACCAACACTGAAGCTTTCTTT. V usage is TRBV2 and J usage is TRBJ1-1; D gene ambiguous. This CDR3 has 11 residues. CDR1 SNHLY and CDR2 FYNNEI come from the germline V gene. The V end was cut by 7 bases, the J end by 2 bases, with 5 bases between. Full variable domain (outside the CDR3, taken from reference TRBV2 and TRBJ1-1): EPEVTQTPSHQVTQMGQEVILRCVPISNHLYFYWYRQILGQKVEFLVSFYNNEISEKSEIFDDQFSVERPDGSNFTLKIRSTKLEDSAMYFCASTTNTEAFFGQGTRLTVV.

The table lists this clone with a count of one. The chain carries TRBV9 and TRBJ2-7, with D tentatively TRBD2 (6 bases). CDR3 length: 16 amino acids. The germline V gene has CDR1 SGDLS and CDR2 YYNGEE. V gave up 3 bases and J gave up 5 bases, with 21 bases separating them. Here the CDR3 DNA reads TGTGCCAGCAGCGGAGGGACTCGAGGCCTTACGGACGAGCAGTACTTC. It codes for CASSGGTRGLTDEQYF.

This clone was seen a few times. In DNA, the CDR3 is TGCAGCGTTGTGTCCGGGACAATTGGCTACACCTTC. Translated, it gives CSVVSGTIGYTF. The chain couples TRBV29-1 to TRBJ1-2; D perhaps matches TRBD1 (6 bases). Trimming cost V 4 bases and J 7 bases, with 13 bases left between them. The CDR3 has 12 amino acids. The germline V gene has CDR1 SQVTM and CDR2 ANQGSEA.

The chain has TRBV9 and TRBJ1-1; D may be TRBD1 (5 bases). Trimming stripped 1 base from V and 10 bases from J, with 23 bases between. Germline loops: CDR1 SGDLS, CDR2 YYNGEE. The CDR3 is 16 residues long. Here the CDR3 DNA reads TGTGCCAGCAGCGTATGGGACCGAGACGGTTATAAGGGAGCTTTCTTT. This codes for CASSVWDRDGYKGAFF.

The chain has TRBV7-9 and TRBJ1-6; 9 bases line up with TRBD1. There are 16 residues in the CDR3. Trimming at V came to 5 bases and at J to 6 bases, leaving 8 bases not matched to a gene. Germline assignment: CDR1 SEHNR and CDR2 FQNEAQ (reference sequence). The CDR3: CASSGGTGTGNSPLHF. In DNA, the CDR3 is TGTGCCAGCAGCGGCGGGACAGGGACCGGTAATTCACCCCTCCACTTT.

In its sample, this clone ranks as medium-sized. The DNA for the CDR3 is TGTGCCAGCAGCTTATCCCTAGCGGGCGACGAGCAGTACTTC. This encodes CASSLSLAGDEQYF. V usage is TRBV7-9 and J usage is TRBJ2-7, with 8 nucleotides matching TRBD2. The CDR3 has 14 amino acids. Germline trimming cut 2 bases from V and 5 bases from J; bases unmatched to any gene: 5. The germline gives CDR1 SEHNR, CDR2 FQNEAQ (reference sequence).

This chain links TRBV6-5 with TRBJ2-1; 9 nucleotides agree with TRBD2. The germline gives CDR1 MNHEY, CDR2 SVGAGI. This CDR3 region has 15 residues. V dropped 11 bases and J dropped 8; count of bases not matched to a gene: 16. The CDR3 sequence: CAESARRGGSDEQFF. For the CDR3, the DNA is TGTGCCGAATCCGCTCGGCGGGGGGGCTCGGATGAGCAGTTCTTC.

The chain has TRBV30 and TRBJ1-1; D unclear. CDR3 length: 14 residues. Germline lookup yields CDR1 GTSNPN and CDR2 SVGIG (reference sequence). Trimming removed 2 bases at V and 0 bases at J, with 10 bases between. CDR3 in amino acids: CAWSTPVMNTEAFF. The CDR3 DNA sequence: TGTGCCTGGAGTACCCCCGTCATGAACACTGAAGCTTTCTTT.

The V and J genes are TRBV10-3 and TRBJ2-5; 7 nucleotides line up with TRBD2. Germline V lookup: CDR1 ENHRY, CDR2 SYGVKD. This CDR3 region has 13 residues. V was pared by 6 bases and J by 5 bases, with 6 bases of the junction left unmatched. As DNA, the CDR3 is TGTGCCATCAGCGGGGCGCGGGGGGAGACCCAGTACTTC. Amino acid sequence: CAISGARGETQYF.